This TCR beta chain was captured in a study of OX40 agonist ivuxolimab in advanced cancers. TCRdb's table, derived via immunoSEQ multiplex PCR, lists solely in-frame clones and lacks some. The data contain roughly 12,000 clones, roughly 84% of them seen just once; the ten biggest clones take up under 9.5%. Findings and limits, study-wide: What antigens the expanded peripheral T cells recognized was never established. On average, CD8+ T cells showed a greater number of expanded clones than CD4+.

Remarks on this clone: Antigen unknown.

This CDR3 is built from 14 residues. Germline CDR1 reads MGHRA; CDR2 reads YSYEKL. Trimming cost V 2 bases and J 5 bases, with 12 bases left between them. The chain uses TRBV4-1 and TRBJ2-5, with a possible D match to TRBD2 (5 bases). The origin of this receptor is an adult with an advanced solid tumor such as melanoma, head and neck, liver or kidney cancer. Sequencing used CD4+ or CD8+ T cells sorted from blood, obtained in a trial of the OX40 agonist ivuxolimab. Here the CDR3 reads CASSQSPGWETQYF. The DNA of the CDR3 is TGCGCCAGCAGCCAATCGCCGGGGTGGGAGACCCAGTACTTC.